These T cell receptor beta chains were read from a single sample in a study of human T cells and chemical hapten exposure. TCRdb ran MiXCR on the RACE reads and lists one entry per CDR3 protein. The sample carries 65,000 to 95,000 distinct CDR3 sequences, about 8.6% recorded once. The sequenced sample was whole blood. Every receptor here comes from a female donor in good health. Some clones in this sample may be carry-over from other donors' samples. Both conserved end residues are part of each CDR3. The D gene is left open where the match is weak. Clone sizes are given selectively: once, few, many, or a class where the clone is expanded.

17	TRBV6-1	NA	TRBD1	TRBJ1-2	TGTGCCAGCAGTGACGTTGGGGACAGCTACCTTAACTATGGCTACACCTTC	CASSDVGDSYLNYGYTF
11	TRBV29-1	NA	NA	TRBJ1-4	TGCAGCGTAGGAGAGGTTGAAAAACTGTTTTTT	CSVGEVEKLFF
15	TRBV2	many	NA	TRBJ1-6	TGTGCCAGCATTTCGCTCGGGGCTCAGGGTTCACCCCTCCACTTT	CASISLGAQGSPLHF
13	TRBV29-1	few	NA	TRBJ2-7	TGCAGCGCGGGGGACCGAAGAAGCTACGAGCAGTACTTC	CSAGDRRSYEQYF
15	TRBV12-5	many	NA	TRBJ1-5	TGTGCTAGTGGTTTGTACCAGGCAGACAATCAGCCCCAGCATTTT	CASGLYQADNQPQHF
16	TRBV7-2	few	TRBD2	TRBJ2-3	TGTGCCAGCAGCTCCCGGAGCGGGGGGCCCCGGGATACGCAGTATTTT	CASSSRSGGPRDTQYF
14	TRBV2	many	NA	TRBJ1-1	TGTGCCAGCACTACCAGGTGGGAGGGGACTGAAGCTTTCTTT	CASTTRWEGTEAFF
13	TRBV12-3/TRBV12-4	NA	NA	TRBJ1-1	TGTGCCAGCAGTTTAGTGGGGAACACTGAAGCTTTCTTT	CASSLVGNTEAFF
15	TRBV5-1	NA	NA	TRBJ1-6	TGCGCCAGCAGCTTGGATTACCTAGGGAATTCACCCCTCCACTTT	CASSLDYLGNSPLHF
13	TRBV7-2	many	NA	TRBJ2-3	TGTGCCAGCAGCTTAGATTGGCCAGATACGCAGTATTTT	CASSLDWPDTQYF
14	TRBV6-1	NA	NA	TRBJ1-2	TGTGCCAGCAGTGTACTTCCCACTAACTATGGCTACACCTTC	CASSVLPTNYGYTF
12	TRBV29-1	NA	NA	TRBJ1-1	TGCAGCGGTTCCCGACAGAACACTGAAGCTTTCTTT	CSGSRQNTEAFF
13	TRBV2	many	NA	TRBJ1-1	TGTGCCAGCAGTGTCGAGATTGACGCTGAAGCTTTCTTT	CASSVEIDAEAFF
17	TRBV11-1	many	TRBD1	TRBJ1-1	TGTGCCAGCAGCTTAGGGCGCCTGGCAGGGGGAGACACTGAAGCTTTCTTT	CASSLGRLAGGDTEAFF
13	TRBV29-1	many	NA	TRBJ2-3	TGCAGCGTTGAACGTTCCGGGACAGATACGCAGTATTTT	CSVERSGTDTQYF
15	TRBV25-1	few	NA	TRBJ2-3	TGTGCCAGCAGTGAATGGGGGGCCAGCACAGATACGCAGTATTTT	CASSEWGASTDTQYF
15	TRBV6-1	NA	TRBD1	TRBJ1-4	TGTGCCAGCAATCCCTCGGGACAGTCATATGAAAAACTGTTTTTT	CASNPSGQSYEKLFF
13	TRBV29-1	NA	TRBD1	TRBJ1-1	TGCAGCGTAGACAGGGCCATGAACACTGAAGCTTTCTTT	CSVDRAMNTEAFF
15	TRBV5-6	few	NA	TRBJ1-1	TGTGCCAGCAGCTTGGATCCAGGGTATAACACTGAAGCTTTCTTT	CASSLDPGYNTEAFF
17	TRBV6-4	many	NA	TRBJ2-3	TGTGCCAGCAGCCCCGTCCCTGGTGGCGGGGATGGGGATACGCAGTATTTT	CASSPVPGGGDGDTQYF
13	TRBV29-1	few	NA	TRBJ1-1	TGCAGCTCGGGGTGGATAGATAGCACTGAAGCTTTCTTT	CSSGWIDSTEAFF
14	TRBV6-5	NA	TRBD1	TRBJ2-2	TGTGCCAGCAGTCGGGACAGGGGTAACGGGGAGCTGTTTTTT	CASSRDRGNGELFF
20	TRBV2	NA	TRBD2	TRBJ2-3	TGTGCCAGCAGTGACGTGTATGGACTAGCGGGGGGAACCACCCGGGATACGCAGTATTTT	CASSDVYGLAGGTTRDTQYF
13	TRBV20-1	few	NA	TRBJ1-5	TGCAGTGTTAAGGGCCGAAGCAATCAGCCCCAGCATTTT	CSVKGRSNQPQHF
15	TRBV12-3/TRBV12-4	NA	NA	TRBJ1-5	TGTGCCAGCAGTTTGAATGTTGGAAGCAATCAGCCCCAGCATTTT	CASSLNVGSNQPQHF
13	TRBV12-3/TRBV12-4	few	NA	TRBJ1-1	TGTGCCAGCCGAAACAGGAGGGCCACTGAAGCTTTCTTT	CASRNRRATEAFF
15	TRBV9	many	TRBD1	TRBJ1-2	TGTGCCAGCAGCGTCGCAGGGGGCTCGGACTATGGCTACACCTTC	CASSVAGGSDYGYTF
17	TRBV7-2	once	TRBD2	TRBJ2-3	TGTGCCAGCAGCATCACAGCGGGGGGGAAGGGCACAGATACGCAGTATTTT	CASSITAGGKGTDTQYF
14	TRBV5-5	many	NA	TRBJ1-4	TGTGCCAGCAGCCGGCCCCTGGAGATAGGAAAACTGTTTTTT	CASSRPLEIGKLFF
13	TRBV5-1	NA	NA	TRBJ1-1	TGCGCCAGCAGCTTCCGGGGTACTACCGAAGCTTTCTTT	CASSFRGTTEAFF
15	TRBV7-2	NA	TRBD1	TRBJ2-7	TGTGCCAGCGGCTCGTGGGGACAGGGGATTTCCGAGCAGTACTTC	CASGSWGQGISEQYF
17	TRBV12-3/TRBV12-4	many	TRBD2	TRBJ2-1	TGTGCCAGCAGTATGGGGACTATCGAGGGAGCCTACAATGAGCAGTTCTTC	CASSMGTIEGAYNEQFF
16	TRBV5-1	NA	NA	TRBJ1-1	TGCGCCAGCAGCTCACACGACATGGGTTCGAGCACTGAAGCTTTCTTT	CASSSHDMGSSTEAFF
14	TRBV30	NA	TRBD1	TRBJ1-5	TGTGCCTGGAGTGGGGACAGGGGGCATCAGCCCCAGCATTTT	CAWSGDRGHQPQHF
14	TRBV9	NA	NA	TRBJ1-1	TGTGCCAGCAGCCGGAGCCCTGGGGACACTGAAGCTTTCTTT	CASSRSPGDTEAFF
13	TRBV2	many	NA	TRBJ1-1	TGTGCCAGCAGTGGTCGGGGGAACACTGAAGCTTTCTTT	CASSGRGNTEAFF